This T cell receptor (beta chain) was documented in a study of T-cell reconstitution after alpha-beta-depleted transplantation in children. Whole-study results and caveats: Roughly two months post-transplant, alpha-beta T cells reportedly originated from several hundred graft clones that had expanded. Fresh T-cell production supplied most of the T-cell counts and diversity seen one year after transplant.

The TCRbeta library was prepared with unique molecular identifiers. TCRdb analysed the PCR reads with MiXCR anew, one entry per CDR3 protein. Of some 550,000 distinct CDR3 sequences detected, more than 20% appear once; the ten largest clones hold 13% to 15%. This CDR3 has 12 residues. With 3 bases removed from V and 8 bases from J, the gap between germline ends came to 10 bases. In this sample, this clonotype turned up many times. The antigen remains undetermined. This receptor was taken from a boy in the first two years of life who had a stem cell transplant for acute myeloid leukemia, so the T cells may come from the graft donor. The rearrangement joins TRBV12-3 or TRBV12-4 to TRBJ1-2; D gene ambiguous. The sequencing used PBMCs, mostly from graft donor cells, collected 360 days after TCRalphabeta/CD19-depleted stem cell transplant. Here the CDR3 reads CASSFGVTGYTF. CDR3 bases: TGTGCCAGCAGTTTTGGGGTGACAGGCTACACCTTC.